This TCR beta chain was sequenced in a study of identical twins (dated by TCRdb to about 2016). General notes on the study: The study deep-sequenced TCR alpha and beta repertoires from monozygotic twins, unrelated adults of various ages and cord blood to test whether fetal clonotypes persist. To rule out contamination, replicate twin experiments were performed at different times with different library preparation protocols.

Notes on this clonotype: Its specific antigen is unknown. No much larger clonotype is one base removed from it; base qualities were not supplied.

All donors were healthy Caucasians. Three pairs of female monozygotic twins, all aged about 18 to 30 years, were included in the twin cohort. Miltenyi CD45RO+ enrichment and human naive T-cell isolation kits were used to isolate memory (CD45RO+) and naive T cells from PBMC. Reading the germline V gene gives CDR1 KGHDR and CDR2 SFDVKD. The CDR3 measures 18 amino acids from cysteine to phenylalanine. Just CDR3 DNA is preserved here, 54 bases in frame from base 1. Relative to germline, V is missing 1 base and J is missing 1 base, with 9 bases of the junction outside any gene match. Study-level results and caveats: Fewer insertions were carried by abundant cord blood beta clonotypes, a similar but weaker trend appeared in young adult naive repertoires, and no such trend appeared in memory repertoires. Zero-insertion analyses could be partly confounded by invariant T cells such as MAIT and iNKT, though diverse VJ usage argued against such confounding for most clonotypes. Because the same donors could not be followed over many years, the conclusions depended on cross-sectional statistical analysis. The excess sharing between twins in beta out-of-frame sequences was weaker because fewer shared sequences reduced the signal-to-noise ratio. Out-of-frame TCR alpha sharing in monozygotic twins was systematically underestimated by recombination models, whereas sharing between unrelated individuals was in agreement with the recombination models. Compared with coincidental sharing between unrelated individuals, out-of-frame TCR alpha sequences shared between twins showed an excess of sequences with low generation probability.

Libraries were constructed by 5' RACE. TCRdb names Illumina HiSeq 2000 as the instrument used. A universal primer binding site was introduced by template switching, and a unique molecular identifier was present in the final cDNA, enabling accurate counting of TCR cDNA molecules. First-strand cDNA for TCR alpha and beta chains was synthesized from specific primers in the conserved constant-segment region. To control for contamination, every cDNA library was double barcoded, receiving both a SMART-Mk sample barcode and Illumina barcodes. TruSeq adapter sequences, together with Illumina sample barcodes, were added in two successive PCR steps. The Illumina HiSeq platform was used with custom primers to sequence TCR alpha and beta cDNA libraries. In the original analysis: Raw reads were processed with MiGEC to extract unique molecular identifiers, and MiXCR was used to determine CDR3 positions. Recombination models were inferred per individual with the repgenHMM and IGoR tools using an EM algorithm. Shared clonotypes were analyzed with the tcR package in R, and sharing was normalized by the product of cloneset sizes. To study raw recombination without the effects of thymic and clonal selection, out-of-frame nonproductive sequences were analyzed. The public reads were reprocessed in TCRdb via fastp at Q25 and MiXCR, keeping in-frame beta chains. Rows matching on CDR3 protein sequence are summarized as one entry with the most common DNA and genes. The V and J calls reflect TCRdb's pipeline rather than the authors' work. Counted in this sample were more than 250,000 distinct CDR3 sequences; roughly 8.6% of them appeared once. The ten largest account for approximately 2.1% of the sample.

These data were also filed under a second study, of yellow fever vaccine responses in identical twins. The second publication reports: According to the authors, in identical twins the way T cells responded to vaccination appeared partly convergent and partly personalized. The study precisely tracked vaccine-responding T cell clones in identical twins.

The receptor was derived from a woman in her late teens or twenties in good health. Sequenced input: memory (CD45RO+) T cells sorted from blood. In the paper's terms, the cell subset or site label means: CD45RO+ enriched T cells. The V and J segments used are TRBV24-1 and TRBJ2-1, with 7 bases aligning to TRBD2. The encoded CDR3 is CATSDLNSASGSYNEQFF. The base sequence is TGTGCCACCAGTGATTTAAATAGCGCTAGCGGTTCCTACAATGAGCAGTTCTTC.